The TCR beta chain under discussion was sequenced for a study of radiotherapy plus CTLA-4 blockade in lung cancer. At the level of the study: Objective responses arose in approximately 19% of patients, and over 25% experienced disease control.

The study's findings and limits: Among blood TCR repertoires after radiotherapy plus ipilimumab, tumor-derived clones expanded.

As concerns this clone: Its specificity is not known.

Measured with immunoSEQ multiplex PCR; TCRdb has only the in-frame clones, and not every one. The sample records tens of thousands of clones, 83% being singletons. Sequencing used peripheral blood, obtained from a patient treated with radiotherapy plus ipilimumab. The sequence was collected from a human donor with non-small cell lung cancer who had stable disease on radiotherapy plus ipilimumab.

CDR3 region: CATRGQNTEAFF. CDR3 nucleotide sequence: TGTGCCACCCGAGGGCAGAACACTGAAGCTTTCTTT. The chain recombines TRBV6-5 with TRBJ1-1; D gene unclear. This CDR3 contains 12 residues. The V gene lost 10 bases and the J gene lost 1 base, with 10 bases spanning the gap. Germline V lookup: CDR1 MNHEY, CDR2 SVGAGI.